The following is a T cell receptor beta chain sequence with its context. Its antigen is unidentified. The sample's treatment: 19 received Ad26.COV2.S at low or high dose, single or two shots; roughly five received placebo; per-sample allocation not given. Specimen acquisition occurred on day 63 following the initial vaccine or placebo injection. This specimen belongs to a study of Ad26.COV2.S vaccination and SARS-CoV-2 variants. Study context: Once, or twice with 56 days between doses, Ad26.COV2.S was given intramuscularly. Findings of the study overall: After vaccination, reports described spike-specific CD8+ and CD4+ T cell responses as showing substantial breadth. Researchers reported similar non-spike TCR breadth in vaccine and placebo recipients.

Libraries were prepared by immunoSEQ multiplex PCR; TCRdb keeps only in-frame clonotypes and omits some of them. The sample consists of around 300,000 clones, 86% of them appearing once. The V end lost 11 bases, the J end lost 4 bases, and 14 bases lay between the germline ends. Germline V gene sequence: CDR1 LNHDA, CDR2 SQIVND (reference sequence). The CDR3 loop spans 12 amino acids. The V and J genes are TRBV19 and TRBJ1-1, with D maybe TRBD1 (5 bases). This clonotype was sampled from a person aged 18 to 59 who received the Ad26.COV2.S COVID-19 vaccine or a placebo. The source material was peripheral blood, sampled in a trial of Ad26.COV2.S vaccine versus placebo. The CDR3 here is CASLGGSTEAFF. In DNA form, the CDR3 reads TGTGCCTCGCTGGGGGGGAGCACTGAAGCTTTCTTT.